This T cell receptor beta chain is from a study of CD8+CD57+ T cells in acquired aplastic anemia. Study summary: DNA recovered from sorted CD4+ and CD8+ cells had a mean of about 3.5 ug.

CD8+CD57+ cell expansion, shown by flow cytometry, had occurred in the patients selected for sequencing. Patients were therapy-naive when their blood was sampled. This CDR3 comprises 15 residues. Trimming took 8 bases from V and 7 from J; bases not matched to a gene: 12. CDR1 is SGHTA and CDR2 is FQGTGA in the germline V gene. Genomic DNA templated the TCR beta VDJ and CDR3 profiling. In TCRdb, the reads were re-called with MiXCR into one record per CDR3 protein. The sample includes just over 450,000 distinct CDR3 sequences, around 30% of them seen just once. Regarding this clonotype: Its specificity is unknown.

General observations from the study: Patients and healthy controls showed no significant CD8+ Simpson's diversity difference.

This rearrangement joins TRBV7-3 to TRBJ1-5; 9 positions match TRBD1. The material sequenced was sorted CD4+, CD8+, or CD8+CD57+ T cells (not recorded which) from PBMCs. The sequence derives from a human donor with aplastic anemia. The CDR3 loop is CASSPTTGGAQPQHF. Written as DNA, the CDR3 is TGTGCCAGCTCACCAACTACAGGGGGCGCACAGCCCCAGCATTTT.